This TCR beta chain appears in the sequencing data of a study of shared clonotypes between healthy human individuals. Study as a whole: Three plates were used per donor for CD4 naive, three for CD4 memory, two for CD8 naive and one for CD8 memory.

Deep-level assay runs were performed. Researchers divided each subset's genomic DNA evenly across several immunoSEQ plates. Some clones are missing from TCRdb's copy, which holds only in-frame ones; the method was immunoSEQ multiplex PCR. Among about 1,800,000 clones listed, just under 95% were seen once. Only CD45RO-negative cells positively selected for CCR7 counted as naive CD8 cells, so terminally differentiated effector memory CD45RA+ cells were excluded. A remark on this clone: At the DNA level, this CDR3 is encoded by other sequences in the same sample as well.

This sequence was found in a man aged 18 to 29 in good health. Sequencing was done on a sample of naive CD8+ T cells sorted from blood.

The CDR3 DNA reads as TGTGCCAGCAGCCCGGGAGGTCCAGATACGCAGTATTTT. Amino acid sequence: CASSPGGPDTQYF. V is TRBV6-6 and J is TRBJ2-3; 7 nucleotides agree with TRBD2. The ends lost 6 bases at V and 4 bases at J; junction bases unmatched: 4. There are 13 residues in the CDR3. Germline lookup yields CDR1 MNHNY and CDR2 SVGAGI (reference sequence).